The rows below give T cell receptor beta chains drawn from one sample of a study of blood T cell repertoires in COVID-19. Using immunoSEQ multiplex PCR, the repertoire was profiled, and TCRdb retains in-frame clones only, with some absent. Among roughly 320,000 clones, 85% to 90% were seen once, and the ten largest hold roughly 1.3%. Sequenced: peripheral blood. The receptors shown here come from a man between 65 and 79 years old with acute or convalescent COVID-19. CDR3s include the opening cysteine and the closing phenylalanine or tryptophan. Clone size is given for some rows only: seen once, a few or many times, or a class if the clone is expanded.

abundance: once
v_gene: TRBV2
CDR3aa: CASSERGGGPLTDTQYF

abundance: -
v_gene: TRBV28
CDR3aa: CASSSPLDMRLYGYTF

abundance: -
v_gene: TRBV2
CDR3aa: CASSGQGVSYGYTF

abundance: -
v_gene: TRBV5-1
CDR3aa: CASSPGGRGNIQYF

abundance: -
v_gene: TRBV3-1/TRBV3-2
CDR3aa: CASSHELKPTVNTEAFF

abundance: few
v_gene: TRBV27
CDR3aa: CASSSSGYTGELFF

abundance: -
v_gene: TRBV5-1
CDR3aa: CASSWGLAGGEEQFF

abundance: -
v_gene: TRBV28
CDR3aa: CASSLHRSANTGELFF

abundance: -
v_gene: TRBV28
CDR3aa: CASSLPGTGHHTQYF

abundance: -
v_gene: TRBV9
CDR3aa: CASSASDPGMLQETQYF

abundance: few
v_gene: TRBV28
CDR3aa: CASSLQGYGYTF

abundance: -
v_gene: TRBV10-3
CDR3aa: CAISESSGGTYNEQFF

abundance: -
v_gene: TRBV28
CDR3aa: CASRSDRGGSYNEQFF

abundance: -
v_gene: TRBV5-1
CDR3aa: CASSLFTGGQGAFF

abundance: -
v_gene: TRBV10-1
CDR3aa: CASSDASGPYNEQFF

abundance: -
v_gene: TRBV7-2
CDR3aa: CASSSTQYNEQFF

abundance: -
v_gene: TRBV7-9
CDR3aa: CASSPQGVSTDTQYF

abundance: -
v_gene: TRBV19
CDR3aa: CASSIFLLGQTAAPLHF

abundance: -
v_gene: TRBV27
CDR3aa: CASSLRTGRMNTEAFF

abundance: -
v_gene: TRBV5-6
CDR3aa: CASSMDRAEDSLHF

abundance: once
v_gene: TRBV5-5
CDR3aa: CASSLPGLVTEAFF

abundance: -
v_gene: TRBV24-1
CDR3aa: CATSDPTSAETQYF

abundance: -
v_gene: TRBV7-3
CDR3aa: CASSLLWDRGRTGELFF

abundance: once
v_gene: TRBV9
CDR3aa: CASSVGGNNEQFF

abundance: -
v_gene: TRBV4-2
CDR3aa: CASSQDGGLNTEAFF

abundance: -
v_gene: TRBV5-6
CDR3aa: CASSLDRAETQYF

abundance: -
v_gene: TRBV2
CDR3aa: CASSALPGLAGDLGNEQFF

abundance: once
v_gene: TRBV2
CDR3aa: CASSDWTGVYGYTF

abundance: -
v_gene: TRBV10-3
CDR3aa: CATTPMLAGDILGQYF

abundance: -
v_gene: TRBV5-1
CDR3aa: CASSLGQGAYGNTIYF

abundance: -
v_gene: TRBV19
CDR3aa: CASSIYLAGLHQPQHF

abundance: -
v_gene: TRBV7-7
CDR3aa: CASSPGGSGGDYEQYF

abundance: -
v_gene: TRBV9
CDR3aa: CASSVNGETQYF

abundance: few
v_gene: TRBV3-1/TRBV3-2
CDR3aa: CASSPQYSGELFF

abundance: -
v_gene: TRBV5-1
CDR3aa: CASSLASAVRRLHF

abundance: once
v_gene: TRBV7-9
CDR3aa: CASSFPGTGSNQPQHF

abundance: -
v_gene: TRBV14
CDR3aa: CASSHNEAGLAGPYEQFF

abundance: -
v_gene: TRBV3-1/TRBV3-2
CDR3aa: CASSSRTGTDTQYF

abundance: -
v_gene: TRBV7-8
CDR3aa: CASSLELKSSYNEQFF

abundance: once
v_gene: TRBV7-2
CDR3aa: CASSPRTGENTEAFF

abundance: -
v_gene: TRBV7-2
CDR3aa: CASSSTGSGGYTF

abundance: -
v_gene: TRBV5-1
CDR3aa: CASSFGGATNEKLFF

abundance: -
v_gene: TRBV24-1
CDR3aa: CATSDLNEYQETQYF

abundance: -
v_gene: TRBV5-1
CDR3aa: CASSLGTGNYNEQFF

abundance: -
v_gene: TRBV6-2/TRBV6-3
CDR3aa: CASSYFADSNQPQHF

abundance: -
v_gene: TRBV29-1
CDR3aa: CSVGSGNTEAFF

abundance: -
v_gene: TRBV7-2
CDR3aa: CATTGDRMNTEAFF

abundance: -
v_gene: TRBV9
CDR3aa: CASAVGAEQFF

abundance: -
v_gene: TRBV9
CDR3aa: CASSASAGLSGNTIYF

abundance: -
v_gene: TRBV9
CDR3aa: CASSVAGRPNFNEQYF

abundance: -
v_gene: TRBV12-3/TRBV12-4
CDR3aa: CASSTHGHEQYF

abundance: -
v_gene: TRBV28
CDR3aa: CASSFGQGNGELFF

abundance: -
v_gene: TRBV28
CDR3aa: CASSRSTRPYGYTF

abundance: once
v_gene: TRBV5-4
CDR3aa: CASSADRAGSPLHF

abundance: -
v_gene: TRBV29-1
CDR3aa: CSVLTGWDEKLFF